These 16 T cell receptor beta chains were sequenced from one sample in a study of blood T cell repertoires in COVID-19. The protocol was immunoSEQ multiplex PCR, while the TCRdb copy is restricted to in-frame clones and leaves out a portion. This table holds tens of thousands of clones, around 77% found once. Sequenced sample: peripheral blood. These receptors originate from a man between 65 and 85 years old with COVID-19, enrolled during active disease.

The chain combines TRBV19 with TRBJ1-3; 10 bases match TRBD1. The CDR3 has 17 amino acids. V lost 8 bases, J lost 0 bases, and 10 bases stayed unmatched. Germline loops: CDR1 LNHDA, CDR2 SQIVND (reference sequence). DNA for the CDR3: TGTGCCAGTGACGGGACAGGGGCCATAACCTCTGGAAACACCATATATTTT. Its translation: CASDGTGAITSGNTIYF.

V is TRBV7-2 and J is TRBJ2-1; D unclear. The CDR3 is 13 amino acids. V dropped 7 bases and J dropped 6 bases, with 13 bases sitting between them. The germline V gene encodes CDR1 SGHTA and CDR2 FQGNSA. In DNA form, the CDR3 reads TGTGCCAGCACCCCCCTCGCTAGCAATGAGCAGTTCTTC. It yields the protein CASTPLASNEQFF.

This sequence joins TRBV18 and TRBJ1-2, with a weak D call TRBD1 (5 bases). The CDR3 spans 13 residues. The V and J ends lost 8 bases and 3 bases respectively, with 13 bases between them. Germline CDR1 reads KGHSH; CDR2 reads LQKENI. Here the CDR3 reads CASRRGEDYGYTF. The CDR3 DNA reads TGTGCCAGCCGGAGGGGTGAAGACTATGGCTACACCTTC.

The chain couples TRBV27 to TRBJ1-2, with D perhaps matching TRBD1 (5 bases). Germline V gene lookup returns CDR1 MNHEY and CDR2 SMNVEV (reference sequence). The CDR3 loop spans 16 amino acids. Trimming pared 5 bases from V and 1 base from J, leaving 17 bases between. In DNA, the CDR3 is TGTGCCAGCAGTCAACATGGACAAACCCTTAACTATGGCTACACCTTC. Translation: CASSQHGQTLNYGYTF.

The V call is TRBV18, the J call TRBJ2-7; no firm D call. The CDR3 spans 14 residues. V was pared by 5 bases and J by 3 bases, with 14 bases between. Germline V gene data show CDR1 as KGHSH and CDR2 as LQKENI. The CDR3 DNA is TGTGCCAGCTCATCCCCCGATACCGGCTACGAGCAGTACTTC. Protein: CASSSPDTGYEQYF.

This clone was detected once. CDR3 nucleotide sequence: TGTGCCACCAGTGACCCCATCCCACAATCTGGACAGGCGGGCTATGGCTACACCTTC. Translation: CATSDPIPQSGQAGYGYTF. This chain joins TRBV24-1 and TRBJ1-2, with 7 bases aligning to TRBD1. Germline V lookup: CDR1 KGHDR, CDR2 SFDVKD. This CDR3 is built from 19 residues. V was pared by 4 bases and J by 4 bases, with 20 bases of the junction left unmatched.

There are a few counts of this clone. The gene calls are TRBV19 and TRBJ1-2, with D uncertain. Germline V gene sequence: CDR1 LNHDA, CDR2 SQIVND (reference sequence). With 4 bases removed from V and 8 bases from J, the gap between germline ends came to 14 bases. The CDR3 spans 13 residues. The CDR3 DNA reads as TGTGCCAGTAGTACCCTACCGCGGGAGGGCTACACCTTC. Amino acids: CASSTLPREGYTF.

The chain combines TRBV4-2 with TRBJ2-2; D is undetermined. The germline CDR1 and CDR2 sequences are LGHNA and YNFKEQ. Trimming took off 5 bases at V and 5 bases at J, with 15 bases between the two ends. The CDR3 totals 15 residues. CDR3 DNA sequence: TGTGCCAGCAGCGTGACTCTAGGAGATACCGGGGAGCTGTTTTTT. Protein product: CASSVTLGDTGELFF.

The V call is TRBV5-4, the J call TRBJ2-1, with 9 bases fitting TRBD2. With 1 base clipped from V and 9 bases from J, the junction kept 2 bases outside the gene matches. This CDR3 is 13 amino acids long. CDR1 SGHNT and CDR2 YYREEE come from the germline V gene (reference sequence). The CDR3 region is CASSLSTSGEQFF. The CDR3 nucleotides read TGTGCCAGCAGCTTGTCGACTAGCGGTGAGCAGTTCTTC.

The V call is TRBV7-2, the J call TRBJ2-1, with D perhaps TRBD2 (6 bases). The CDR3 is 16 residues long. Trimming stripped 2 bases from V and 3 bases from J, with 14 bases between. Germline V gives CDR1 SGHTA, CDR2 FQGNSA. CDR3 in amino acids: CASSLRAGTNYNEQFF. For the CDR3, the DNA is TGTGCCAGCAGCTTAAGGGCGGGGACCAACTACAATGAGCAGTTCTTC. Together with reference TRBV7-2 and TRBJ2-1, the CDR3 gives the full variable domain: GAGVSQSPSNKVTEKGKDVELRCDPISGHTALYWYRQSLGQGLEFLIYFQGNSAPDKSGLPSDRFSAERTGGSVSTLTIQRTQQEDSAVYLCASSLRAGTNYNEQFFGPGTRLTVL.

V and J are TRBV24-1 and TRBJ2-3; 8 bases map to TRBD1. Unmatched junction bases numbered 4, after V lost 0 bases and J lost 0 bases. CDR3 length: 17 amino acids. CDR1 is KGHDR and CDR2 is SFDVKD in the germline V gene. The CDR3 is CATSDLGTGPSTDTQYF. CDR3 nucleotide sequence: TGTGCCACCAGTGATTTGGGGACAGGACCTAGCACAGATACGCAGTATTTT.

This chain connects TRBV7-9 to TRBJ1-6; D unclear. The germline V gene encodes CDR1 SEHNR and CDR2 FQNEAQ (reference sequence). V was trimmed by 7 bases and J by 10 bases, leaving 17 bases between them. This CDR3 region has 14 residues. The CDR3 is CASMGSAGGSPLHF. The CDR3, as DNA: TGTGCCAGCATGGGGAGCGCCGGAGGATCACCCCTCCACTTT.

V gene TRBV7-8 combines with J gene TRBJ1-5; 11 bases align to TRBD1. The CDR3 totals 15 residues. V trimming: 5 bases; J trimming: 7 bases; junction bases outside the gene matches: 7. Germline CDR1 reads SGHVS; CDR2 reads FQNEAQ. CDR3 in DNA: TGTGCCAGCAGCCCTGGACAGGGGGCTTTACAGCCCCAGCATTTT. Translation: CASSPGQGALQPQHF.

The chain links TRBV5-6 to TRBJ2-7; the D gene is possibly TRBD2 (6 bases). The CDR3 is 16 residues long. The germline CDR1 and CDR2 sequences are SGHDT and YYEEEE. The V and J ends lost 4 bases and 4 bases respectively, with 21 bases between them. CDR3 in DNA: TGTGCCAGCAGCCCGCTCCCTGGCCCTGGGGGGTACGAGCAGTACTTC. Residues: CASSPLPGPGGYEQYF.

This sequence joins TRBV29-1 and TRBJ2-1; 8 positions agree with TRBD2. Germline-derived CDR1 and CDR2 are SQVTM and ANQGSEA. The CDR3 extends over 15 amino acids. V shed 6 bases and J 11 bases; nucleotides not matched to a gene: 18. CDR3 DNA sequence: TGCAGCGTCACCCCAACGACTAGCGTTCGTGTGAAGCAGTTCTTC. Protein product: CSVTPTTSVRVKQFF.

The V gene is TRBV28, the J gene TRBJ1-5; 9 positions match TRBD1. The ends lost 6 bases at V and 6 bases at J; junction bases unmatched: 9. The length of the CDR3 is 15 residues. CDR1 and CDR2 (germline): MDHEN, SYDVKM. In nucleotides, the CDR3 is TGTGCCAGCAGCCATGACAGGGGGGGAGGTCAGCCCCAGCATTTT. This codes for CASSHDRGGGQPQHF. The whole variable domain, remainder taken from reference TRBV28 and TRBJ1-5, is DVKVTQSSRYLVKRTGEKVFLECVQDMDHENMFWYRQDPGLGLRLIYFSYDVKMKEKGDIPEGYSVSREKKERFSLILESASTNQTSMYLCASSHDRGGGQPQHFGDGTRLSIL.